Each of the 12 T cell receptor beta chains below was sequenced from the same sample in a study of blood T cell repertoires in COVID-19. Produced via immunoSEQ multiplex PCR; TCRdb's table is partial and in-frame only. Of about 110,000 clones in the sample, roughly four fifths are singletons; the top ten hold roughly 7.7%. Sequencing input: peripheral blood. The receptor set was obtained from a man between 65 and 79 years old with acute or convalescent COVID-19.

The chain joins TRBV4-2 to TRBJ1-1, with D unclear. Germline V CDR1 and CDR2: LGHNA, YNFKEQ. Deletions cut 0 bases from V and 1 base from J, with 9 bases between. The CDR3 runs to 15 residues. Here the CDR3 reads CASSQDIGRNTEAFF. CDR3 bases: TGTGCCAGCAGCCAAGATATTGGGCGGAACACTGAAGCTTTCTTT.

The V and J genes are TRBV10-3 and TRBJ2-1; 9 bases match TRBD1. J lost 6 bases, V lost 6 bases, and 6 bases had no gene match. Per germline, CDR1 ENHRY and CDR2 SYGVKD. The CDR3 has 14 amino acids. CDR3 amino acids: CAIRTGTGINEQFF. In DNA form, the CDR3 reads TGTGCCATCAGGACCGGGACAGGGATCAATGAGCAGTTCTTC.

This chain joins TRBV19 and TRBJ1-6; maybe TRBD1 (6 bases). The CDR3 is 16 amino acids. V was clipped by 3 bases and J by 3 bases, with 12 bases between them. Germline V gene sequence: CDR1 LNHDA, CDR2 SQIVND (reference sequence). The CDR3 nucleotides read TGTGCCAGTAGTATCGGGCAGGGGTACTATAATTCACCCCTCCACTTT. Translation: CASSIGQGYYNSPLHF.

The chain couples TRBV29-1 to TRBJ1-3; D is ambiguous. Trimming took 8 bases from V and 2 from J, leaving 13 bases between them. Germline-derived CDR1 and CDR2 are SQVTM and ANQGSEA. This CDR3 spans 13 amino acids. The CDR3 sequence is CSYGSIAGNTIYF. The CDR3 DNA sequence: TGCAGCTACGGGTCCATCGCTGGAAACACCATATATTTT.

This sequence joins TRBV10-2 and TRBJ2-5, with TRBD1 matching over 8 bases. CDR1 WSHSY and CDR2 SAAADI come from the germline V gene. The junction had 5 bases not matched to a gene; V was cut back by 6 bases and J by 5 bases. This CDR3 spans 13 amino acids. The DNA for the CDR3 is TGCGCCAGCAGCCAGGGGGCGGGGGAGACCCAGTACTTC. This translates into CASSQGAGETQYF.

Only a few counts were recorded for this clone. The rearrangement uses TRBV2 and TRBJ1-5; D is unclear. CDR1 and CDR2 (germline): SNHLY, FYNNEI. The CDR3 is 14 residues long. V lost 4 bases and J lost 0, with 7 bases in between. The CDR3 nucleotides read TGTGCCAGCAGTGGAGGTTTTAGCAATCAGCCCCAGCATTTT. Encoded protein: CASSGGFSNQPQHF. The variable domain in full, with the rest retrieved from reference TRBV2 and TRBJ1-5, is EPEVTQTPSHQVTQMGQEVILRCVPISNHLYFYWYRQILGQKVEFLVSFYNNEISEKSEIFDDQFSVERPDGSNFTLKIRSTKLEDSAMYFCASSGGFSNQPQHFGDGTRLSIL.

This chain links TRBV6-5 with TRBJ1-5; 9 bases agree with TRBD1. V lost 4 bases to trimming and J lost 5 bases; unmatched junction nucleotides: 0. CDR3 size: 13 residues. Germline CDR1 reads MNHEY; CDR2 reads SVGAGI. CDR3 DNA: TGTGCCAGCAGTTGGGACAGGGATCAGCCCCAGCATTTT. It specifies CASSWDRDQPQHF.

This chain connects TRBV18 to TRBJ2-1; unclear D gene. The length of the CDR3 is 15 residues. Germline V lookup: CDR1 KGHSH, CDR2 LQKENI. Deletions cut 3 bases from V and 5 bases from J, with 14 bases between. The CDR3 sequence is CASSPFTVTDNEQFF. In DNA form, the CDR3 reads TGTGCCAGCTCACCTTTTACAGTAACGGACAATGAGCAGTTCTTC.

On this clone itself: A junction end diverges from the germline sequence, so it may reflect a read error. The rearrangement joins TRBV7-9 to TRBJ1-2; TRBD1 matches at 7 bases. CDR1 is SEHNR and CDR2 is FQNEAQ in the germline V gene (reference sequence). The CDR3 loop spans 14 amino acids. The CDR3, as DNA: TGTGCCAGCAGCTTAGGTGCGACAGGGAAGTGGGGTCACTTC. Its protein product is CASSLGATGKWGHF.

The table lists this clone with a count of one. V and J are TRBV24-1 and TRBJ2-1, with TRBD2 matching over 15 bases. The V and J ends lost 3 bases and 0 bases, in that order; junction bases with no gene match: 2. The CDR3 sequence is 18 residues long. Germline V CDR1 and CDR2: KGHDR, SFDVKD. The CDR3 is CATSDPGLAGGSYNEQFF. CDR3 bases: TGTGCCACCAGTGATCCGGGACTAGCGGGAGGCTCCTACAATGAGCAGTTCTTC.

This clone has a single count. The rearrangement links TRBV27 to TRBJ1-5, with D possibly matching TRBD1 (5 bases). Trimming took 3 bases from V and 3 from J, leaving 6 bases between them. This CDR3 region has 13 residues. Germline V lookup: CDR1 MNHEY, CDR2 SMNVEV (reference sequence). CDR3 sequence: CASSLTVNQPQHF. The CDR3 coding sequence is TGTGCCAGCAGTTTGACAGTCAATCAGCCCCAGCATTTT.

The chain uses TRBV28 and TRBJ1-6; possible D gene TRBD1, 5 bases. Per germline, CDR1 MDHEN and CDR2 SYDVKM. Deletions cut 5 bases from V and 3 bases from J, with 8 bases between. This CDR3 is 14 amino acids long. CDR3 region: CASSPGLYNSPLHF. CDR3 bases: TGTGCCAGCAGTCCGGGACTCTATAATTCACCCCTCCACTTT.